A selection of T cell receptor beta chains follows, all from one sample in a study of shared clonotypes between healthy human individuals. TCRdb's table, derived via immunoSEQ multiplex PCR, lists solely in-frame clones and lacks some. The sample contains around 560,000 clones, 95% of which appear only once. Sequences were obtained from naive CD8+ T cells sorted from blood. All receptors come from a woman younger than 45 in good health. Both conserved end residues are part of each CDR3. Each record gives: CDR3 protein, CDR3 DNA, clone size, CDR3 length, V gene, J gene, D gene. A D gene is named only where the DNA matches it firmly. Some rows mark clone size as missing; the rest say once, few, many or name a class of expanded clone.

CASSFGTGGGNEQFF	TGTGCCAGTAGTTTCGGGACAGGGGGCGGGAATGAGCAGTTCTTC	NA	15	TRBV19	TRBJ2-1	TRBD1
CAWSAGLAGETQYF	TGTGCCTGGAGTGCGGGACTAGCGGGAGAGACCCAGTACTTC	NA	14	TRBV30	TRBJ2-5	TRBD2
CASSYSAGTEAFF	TGTGCCAGCAGTTACTCGGCAGGCACTGAAGCTTTCTTT	once	13	TRBV6-5	TRBJ1-1	NA
CASSLVPGGSGYTF	TGTGCCAGCAGCTTAGTCCCAGGGGGCTCTGGCTACACCTTC	NA	14	TRBV11-2	TRBJ1-2	TRBD1
CASSARTQQETQYF	TGTGCCAGCAGCGCACGGACCCAGCAAGAGACCCAGTACTTC	NA	14	TRBV13	TRBJ2-5	NA
CASSRDRDQPQHF	TGTGCCAGCAGCAGGGACAGGGATCAGCCCCAGCATTTT	NA	13	TRBV5-4	TRBJ1-5	TRBD1
CASSQDLWERTNTGELFF	TGTGCCAGCAGCCAAGATCTATGGGAACGGACGAACACCGGGGAGCTGTTTTTT	NA	18	TRBV14	TRBJ2-2	NA
CASRTNTEAFF	TGTGCCAGCAGGACGAACACTGAAGCTTTCTTT	NA	11	TRBV5-4	TRBJ1-1	NA
CASSESGTGGKYEQYF	TGTGCCAGCAGCGAGTCCGGGACAGGGGGAAAATACGAGCAGTACTTC	NA	16	TRBV13	TRBJ2-7	TRBD1
CASTGNRQGQPDEQYF	TGTGCCAGCACAGGGAACCGACAGGGTCAACCGGACGAGCAGTACTTC	NA	16	TRBV28	TRBJ2-7	TRBD1
CASSLYSRLNIQYF	TGTGCCAGCAGTTTATACAGCAGGCTAAACATTCAGTACTTC	NA	14	TRBV28	TRBJ2-4	NA
CASSHRTGKDYGYTF	TGTGCCAGCAGTCATCGGACAGGAAAGGACTATGGCTACACCTTC	NA	15	TRBV6-5	TRBJ1-2	TRBD1
CASNPGQTNYEQYF	TGTGCCAGCAATCCGGGACAGACCAATTACGAGCAGTACTTC	once	14	TRBV2	TRBJ2-7	TRBD1
CASSFGTAPSYEQYF	TGTGCCAGCAGTTTCGGGACAGCGCCTTCCTACGAGCAGTACTTC	NA	15	TRBV27	TRBJ2-7	TRBD1
CASSITLGYEQYF	TGTGCCAGTAGTATAACGCTCGGCTACGAGCAGTACTTC	NA	13	TRBV19	TRBJ2-7	NA
CASSYHQGISYEQYF	TGTGCCAGCAGTTACCATCAGGGGATCTCCTACGAGCAGTACTTC	NA	15	TRBV6-5	TRBJ2-7	NA
CASSHNPSDNEQFF	TGTGCCAGCAGTCATAATCCTTCGGACAATGAGCAGTTCTTC	NA	14	TRBV27	TRBJ2-1	NA
CASMGEFDEQYF	TGTGCCAGCATGGGGGAGTTCGACGAGCAGTACTTC	NA	12	TRBV6-1	TRBJ2-7	NA
CASSLGSAGSPGELFF	TGTGCCAGCAGCTTAGGCTCGGCCGGCAGCCCCGGGGAGCTGTTTTTT	NA	16	TRBV7-6	TRBJ2-2	NA
CASSLPGSGNTIYF	TGTGCCAGCAGTTTACCCGGTTCTGGAAACACCATATATTTT	NA	14	TRBV28	TRBJ1-3	NA
CASSPPGQGLNEQYF	TGTGCCAGCAGTCCACCGGGACAGGGGTTGAACGAGCAGTACTTC	NA	15	TRBV28	TRBJ2-7	TRBD1
CAISKEGTDTQYF	TGTGCCATCAGCAAGGAGGGCACAGATACGCAGTATTTT	NA	13	TRBV10-3	TRBJ2-3	NA
CATNPGGQKGEQYF	TGTGCCACCAACCCAGGGGGTCAAAAGGGCGAGCAGTACTTC	NA	14	TRBV6-6	TRBJ2-7	TRBD1
CASSQSSGGLYEQYF	TGTGCCAGCAGCCAAAGTAGCGGGGGTTTGTACGAGCAGTACTTC	NA	15	TRBV14	TRBJ2-7	TRBD2
CASSGAWGYNEQFF	TGTGCCAGCAGTGGCGCGTGGGGGTACAATGAGCAGTTCTTC	NA	14	TRBV28	TRBJ2-1	NA
CASSLHSQGLSYNEQFF	TGTGCCAGCAGCTTGCATTCACAGGGGCTCTCCTACAATGAGCAGTTCTTC	NA	17	TRBV11-1	TRBJ2-1	TRBD1
CASRNRDKEETQYF	TGTGCCAGCAGGAACAGGGACAAAGAAGAGACCCAGTACTTC	NA	14	TRBV27	TRBJ2-5	NA
CASLGLPNEQFF	TGTGCCAGCCTGGGACTGCCAAATGAGCAGTTCTTC	once	12	TRBV19	TRBJ2-1	NA
CASSQGRHEQYF	TGTGCCAGCAGCCAGGGGCGGCACGAGCAGTACTTC	NA	12	TRBV7-9	TRBJ2-7	NA
CASSPGDNYEQYF	TGCGCCAGCAGCCCCGGGGACAACTACGAGCAGTACTTC	NA	13	TRBV5-1	TRBJ2-7	NA
CASSSSVRGQETQYF	TGTGCCAGCAGCTCATCCGTCCGGGGTCAAGAGACCCAGTACTTC	NA	15	TRBV7-8	TRBJ2-5	NA
CASNGGFGTEAFF	TGTGCCAGCAACGGGGGGTTCGGCACTGAAGCTTTCTTT	NA	13	TRBV6-5	TRBJ1-1	NA
CASSVPGGRSYEQYF	TGTGCCAGCAGTGTACCCGGCGGGAGATCCTACGAGCAGTACTTC	NA	15	TRBV6-4	TRBJ2-7	TRBD2
CASSFIPIGLAGEFEQYF	TGTGCCAGCAGCTTCATACCCATAGGCCTAGCGGGAGAATTCGAGCAGTACTTC	NA	18	TRBV28	TRBJ2-7	TRBD2
CASSFESYEQYF	TGTGCCAGCAGCTTTGAATCCTACGAGCAGTACTTC	NA	12	TRBV11-2	TRBJ2-7	NA
CASSQADRVNEQYF	TGCGCCAGCAGCCAAGCGGACAGGGTTAACGAGCAGTACTTC	NA	14	TRBV4-1	TRBJ2-7	TRBD1
CASSLIRVYGYTF	TGTGCCAGCAGTTTGATCCGGGTCTATGGCTACACCTTC	NA	13	TRBV28	TRBJ1-2	NA
CAISVVGSGSTGELFF	TGTGCCATCAGTGTAGTGGGAAGCGGCAGCACCGGGGAGCTGTTTTTT	NA	16	TRBV10-3	TRBJ2-2	NA
CASSFGTYEQYF	TGTGCCAGCAGCTTTGGTACCTACGAGCAGTACTTC	NA	12	TRBV13	TRBJ2-7	NA
CASSLGVFYTF	TGTGCCAGCAGCTTAGGGGTTTTCTACACCTTC	NA	11	TRBV7-9	TRBJ1-2	NA
CASSLFNNEQFF	TGTGCCAGCAGCCTCTTTAACAATGAGCAGTTCTTC	once	12	TRBV7-9	TRBJ2-1	NA
CASSEPESQGINTEAFF	TGTGCCAGCAGTGAACCAGAGTCACAGGGGATAAACACTGAAGCTTTCTTT	NA	17	TRBV25-1	TRBJ1-1	TRBD1
CASSPAYMGYEQYF	TGTGCCAGCAGCCCGGCCTATATGGGCTACGAGCAGTACTTC	NA	14	TRBV13	TRBJ2-7	NA
CASSSLTGPRSYEQYF	TGTGCCAGCAGTTCCCTGACAGGCCCCCGCTCCTACGAGCAGTACTTC	NA	16	TRBV27	TRBJ2-7	NA
CASSVVTGPLYEQYF	TGTGCCAGCAGCGTAGTAACAGGACCCCTCTACGAGCAGTACTTC	NA	15	TRBV9	TRBJ2-7	NA
CASTTSGGASEKLFF	TGTGCCAGCACCACCTCTGGGGGGGCGAGCGAAAAACTGTTTTTT	NA	15	TRBV28	TRBJ1-4	NA
CASSHPGTSPYEQYF	TGCGCCAGCAGCCACCCCGGGACTAGTCCCTACGAGCAGTACTTC	NA	15	TRBV4-1	TRBJ2-7	TRBD2
CASSVGDRAYEQYF	TGTGCCAGCAGCGTAGGGGACAGGGCCTACGAGCAGTACTTC	NA	14	TRBV9	TRBJ2-7	TRBD1
CASSSNDRRNEKLFF	TGTGCCAGCAGTTCAAATGACCGACGTAATGAAAAACTGTTTTTT	once	15	TRBV27	TRBJ1-4	NA
CASSFGLTDTQYF	TGTGCCAGCAGTTTTGGCCTCACAGATACGCAGTATTTT	once	13	TRBV6-1	TRBJ2-3	NA
CASSVEGTPIYEQYF	TGTGCCAGCAGCGTAGAGGGGACTCCGATCTACGAGCAGTACTTC	NA	15	TRBV9	TRBJ2-7	NA
CSVRWGYEQYF	TGCAGCGTTCGTTGGGGGTACGAGCAGTACTTC	NA	11	TRBV29-1	TRBJ2-7	NA
CAWSGPSGSFDGLPDTQYF	TGTGCCTGGAGTGGGCCTAGCGGGAGCTTCGATGGTTTGCCAGATACGCAGTATTTT	NA	19	TRBV30	TRBJ2-3	TRBD2
CASSEWQTPGRGNTIYF	TGTGCCAGCAGCGAGTGGCAGACCCCTGGTCGTGGAAACACCATATATTTT	few	17	TRBV9	TRBJ1-3	NA
CASTPGGGTYNEQFF	TGTGCCAGTACCCCCGGAGGTGGAACCTACAATGAGCAGTTCTTC	NA	15	TRBV19	TRBJ2-1	NA